The present TCR beta chain was sequenced within a study of blood T cell repertoires in COVID-19. Study details: The United States, Italy and Spain supplied acute and convalescent COVID-19 samples.

Methods used by the authors: Counts of nucleated cells, estimated from reference gene primer amplification, were obtained. Here immunoSEQ multiplex PCR was the method, and the copy in TCRdb shows in-frame clones only, minus some. V, J and clone size derive from that table, while D and trimming were established from the DNA sequence. Counted here are some 150,000 clones, approximately 83% occurring once; the ten biggest clones make up 9.2%. Enrolled through a virtual design, the participants were between roughly 18 and 90 years of age and came from roughly 22 US areas. In assigning cohorts, the study relied on participant-reported clinical history. J was trimmed by 8 bases and V by 3 bases; bases with no gene match: 1. This CDR3 comprises 11 residues. Germline V gene data show CDR1 as SGDLS and CDR2 as YYNGEE.

This TCR came from a man aged 45-65 years who had recovered from COVID-19. This chain uses TRBV9 with TRBJ1-2, with 7 bases fitting TRBD1. Sequenced material: PBMCs or T cells enriched from blood (not recorded which). The CDR3 bases are TGTGCCAGCAGCGCGACAGGGGGCTACACCTTC. This encodes CASSATGGYTF.